This T cell receptor (beta chain) was retrieved from a study of T cell repertoires in cytomegalovirus infection. Overall study: CMV epitopes, recently identified HLA-C-restricted and well-studied HLA-B-restricted, were used. CMV infection together with matching HLA type was indicated by public TCR beta signatures. Study-level results: Across the ex vivo response, the dominant clonotypes were HLA-C-restricted CMV-specific TCR beta clonotypes.

This clonotype appeared many times. Its antigen is not identified. Each CDR3 protein is one row after TCRdb ran MiXCR on the reads. Of 550,000 to 850,000 distinct CDR3 sequences listed, around 31% are singletons. Germline V lookup: CDR1 SGHTA, CDR2 FQGNSA. The CDR3 totals 13 residues. V shed 1 base and J shed 4 bases, with 7 bases lying between them. This specimen consisted of cultured PBMCs, obtained from culture after CMV antigen stimulation. The J gene is TRBJ2-5, the V gene TRBV7-2, with no clear D. The TCR originated in a human donor in good health (CMV status not recorded). Some clones in this sample may be carry-over from other donors' samples. The CDR3 bases are TGTGCCAGCAGCTTAGAGGCCGGAGAGACCCAGTACTTC. Translation: CASSLEAGETQYF.